This is a list of T cell receptor beta chains from one sample in a study of high-grade serous ovarian cancer treatment subgroups. Data came from immunoSEQ multiplex PCR; TCRdb stores just in-frame clones and leaves some out. The sample has around 37,000 clones, about 80% seen once. The specimen sequenced was tumor tissue. These receptors were collected from a human donor with high-grade serous ovarian cancer. CDR3s include the opening cysteine and the closing phenylalanine or tryptophan. The order of the fields is clone size, V gene, J gene, D gene, CDR3 protein, CDR3 DNA. The D gene is left open where the match is weak. A row's size may be missing; if present it is once, few, many or a size class.

.	TRBV10-2	TRBJ2-7	.	CASSESGYPYEQYF	TGCGCCAGCAGTGAGTCAGGGTACCCCTACGAGCAGTACTTC
.	TRBV2	TRBJ2-5	.	CASSGKGEETQYF	TGTGCCAGCAGTGGAAAAGGGGAAGAGACCCAGTACTTC
.	TRBV4-3	TRBJ2-3	TRBD1	CASRQDRTSTDTQYF	TGCGCCAGCAGACAGGACAGGACTAGCACAGATACGCAGTATTTT
.	TRBV5-4	TRBJ2-5	TRBD2	CASSSAGGSQETQYF	TGTGCCAGCAGCTCAGCGGGAGGGAGCCAAGAGACCCAGTACTTC
.	TRBV19	TRBJ2-1	.	CASSPLGSSYNEQFF	TGTGCCAGTAGTCCCTTGGGGAGCTCCTACAATGAGCAGTTCTTC
.	TRBV9	TRBJ2-3	.	CASSTPSGTYEDTDTQYF	TGTGCCAGCAGCACCCCATCCGGGACATACGAGGACACAGATACGCAGTATTTT
few	TRBV4-1	TRBJ1-5	TRBD1	CASSQDATGGHQPQHF	TGCGCCAGCAGCCAAGATGCGACAGGGGGCCATCAGCCCCAGCATTTT
.	TRBV5-1	TRBJ1-1	.	CASSLNGDGGPAEAFF	TGCGCCAGCAGCTTAAACGGGGATGGGGGGCCGGCGGAAGCTTTCTTT
.	TRBV28	TRBJ2-2	TRBD1	CAGGQGNTGELFF	TGTGCCGGCGGACAGGGGAACACCGGGGAGCTGTTTTTT
.	TRBV4-3	TRBJ1-2	.	CASSPLPPTPANYGYTF	TGCGCCAGCAGCCCACTTCCCCCGACCCCCGCTAACTATGGCTACACCTTC
.	TRBV28	TRBJ2-7	TRBD2	CASSLGRAGGHYEQYF	TGTGCCAGCAGTTTAGGTAGGGCGGGAGGGCACTACGAGCAGTACTTC
.	TRBV2	TRBJ2-1	TRBD2	CASSSITSGAYNEQFF	TGTGCCAGCAGTTCTATTACAAGCGGGGCCTACAATGAGCAGTTCTTC
.	TRBV7-2	TRBJ2-4	.	CASSSPRRLLAKNIQYF	TGTGCCAGCAGCTCTCCCCGGAGGCTTCTAGCCAAAAACATTCAGTACTTC
few	TRBV4-2	TRBJ2-7	TRBD1	CASSHQGQAGSYEQYF	TGTGCCAGCAGCCATCAAGGACAGGCAGGCTCCTACGAGCAGTACTTC
.	TRBV5-1	TRBJ2-2	.	CASSLIGGELFF	TGCGCCAGCAGCTTGATTGGGGGGGAGCTGTTTTTT
.	TRBV28	TRBJ2-7	.	CASSLPRAYEQYF	TGTGCCAGCAGTTTACCGCGGGCCTACGAGCAGTACTTC
once	TRBV11-3	TRBJ2-1	TRBD1	CASSFRDRDGEQFF	TGTGCCAGCAGCTTCCGGGACAGGGACGGTGAGCAGTTCTTC
.	TRBV7-8	TRBJ2-1	.	CASSRDYRREQFF	TGTGCCAGCAGCCGAGACTACCGTCGGGAGCAGTTCTTC
.	TRBV2	TRBJ2-7	.	CASSEKSTGIF	TGTGCCAGCAGTGAAAAATCAACCGGGATCTTC
.	TRBV5-1	TRBJ2-2	TRBD1	CASSAQGTGELFF	TGCGCCAGCAGCGCACAGGGGACCGGGGAGCTGTTTTTT